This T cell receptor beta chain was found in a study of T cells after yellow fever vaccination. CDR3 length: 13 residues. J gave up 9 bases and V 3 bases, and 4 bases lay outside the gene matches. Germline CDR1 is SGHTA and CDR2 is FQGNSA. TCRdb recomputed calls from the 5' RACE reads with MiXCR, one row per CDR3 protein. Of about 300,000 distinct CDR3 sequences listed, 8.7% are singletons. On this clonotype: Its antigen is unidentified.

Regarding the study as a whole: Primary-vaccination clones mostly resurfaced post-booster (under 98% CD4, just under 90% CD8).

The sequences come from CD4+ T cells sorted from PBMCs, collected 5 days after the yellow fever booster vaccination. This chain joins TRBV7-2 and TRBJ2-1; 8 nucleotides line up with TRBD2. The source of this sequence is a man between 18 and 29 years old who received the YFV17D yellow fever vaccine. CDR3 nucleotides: TGTGCCAGCAGCTTGTTACGGGGGGGTGAGCAGTTCTTC. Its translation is CASSLLRGGEQFF.